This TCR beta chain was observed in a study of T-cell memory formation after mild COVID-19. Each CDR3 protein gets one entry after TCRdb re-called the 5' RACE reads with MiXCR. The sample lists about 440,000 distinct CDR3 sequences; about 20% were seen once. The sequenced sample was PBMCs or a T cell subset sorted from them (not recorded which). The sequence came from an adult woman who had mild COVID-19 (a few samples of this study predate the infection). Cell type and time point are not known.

CDR3 residues: CASSYGTGVQPQHF. The CDR3 coding sequence is TGTGCCAGCAGTTACGGGACAGGGGTTCAGCCCCAGCATTTT. The chain employs TRBV6-5 and TRBJ1-5; 10 bases agree with TRBD1. CDR1 is MNHEY and CDR2 is SVGAGI in the germline V gene. The CDR3 consists of 14 residues. Trimming cost V 2 bases and J 6 bases; bases outside gene matches: 1.